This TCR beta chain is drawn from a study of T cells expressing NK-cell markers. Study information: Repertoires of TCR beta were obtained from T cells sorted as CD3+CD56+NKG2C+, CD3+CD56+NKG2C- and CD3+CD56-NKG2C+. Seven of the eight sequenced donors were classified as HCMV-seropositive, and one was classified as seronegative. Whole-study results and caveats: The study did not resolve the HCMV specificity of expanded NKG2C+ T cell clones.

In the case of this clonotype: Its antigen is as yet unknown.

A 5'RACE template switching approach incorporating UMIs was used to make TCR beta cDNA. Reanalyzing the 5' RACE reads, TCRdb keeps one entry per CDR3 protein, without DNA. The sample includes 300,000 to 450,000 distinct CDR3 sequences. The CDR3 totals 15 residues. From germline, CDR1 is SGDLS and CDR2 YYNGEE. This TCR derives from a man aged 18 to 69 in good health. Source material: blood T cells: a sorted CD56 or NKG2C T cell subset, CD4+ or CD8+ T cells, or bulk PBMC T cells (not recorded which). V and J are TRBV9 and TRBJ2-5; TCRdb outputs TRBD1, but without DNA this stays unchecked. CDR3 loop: CASSPWNGGQETQYF.